This T cell receptor (beta chain) was sequenced for a study of cytomegalovirus exposure and HLA in healthy donors. Broader study findings: Later findings reportedly placed an Asian-associated ancestry cluster below the roughly 690-donor mean for N-insertions.

V lost 1 base to trimming and J lost 5 bases; unmatched junction nucleotides: 1. This CDR3 is 15 amino acids long. CDR1 SGHNT and CDR2 YENEEA come from the germline V gene. PCR employed 60 Vbeta and 13 Jbeta primers. Sequencing used immunoSEQ multiplex PCR; TCRdb keeps in-frame clones, though not all of them. The table includes more than 150,000 clones, roughly 87% detected once. Remarks on this clone: Its antigen remains unknown.

This TCR was sampled from a girl under three years old in good health and CMV-seronegative. The sequenced sample consisted of PBMCs. The chain combines TRBV11-3 with TRBJ2-1; the match to TRBD1 covers 11 bases. The DNA of the CDR3 is TGTGCCAGCAGCTTAGGGGGACAGGGGGACAATGAGCAGTTCTTC. Encoded protein: CASSLGGQGDNEQFF. The variable domain in full, completed from reference TRBV11-3 and TRBJ2-1, reads EAGVVQSPRYKIIEKKQPVAFWCNPISGHNTLYWYLQNLGQGPELLIRYENEEAVDDSQLPKDRFSAERLKGVDSTLKIQPAELGDSAVYLCASSLGGQGDNEQFFGPGTRLTVL.